There are many counts of the clone carrying this TCR beta chain. Its matching antigen is unknown. This sample was taken from a study of T cells in Graves' hyperthyroidism and ophthalmopathy. Study-level results: Median prediction lead before ophthalmopathy onset was 6.5 months with the model.

Amplification of TCR beta CDR3 regions was performed using RNA transcripts as template. Carried out on the TCR CDR3, a first-round RT-PCR used the HTBI primer set. Each CDR3 protein gets one entry after TCRdb re-called the multiplex PCR reads with MiXCR. The sample carries approximately 520,000 distinct CDR3 sequences, 24% recorded once. Patients with ophthalmopathy all had a Clinical Activity Score of at least 3, a NOSPECS grade of at least 4 and duration under 3 months. Each 10 ml fresh peripheral blood draw supplied the PBMCs. This sequence was found in a woman younger than 45 with Graves' ophthalmopathy. Material: blood.

The CDR3 spells CSVERQNTEAFF. In DNA form, the CDR3 reads TGCAGCGTTGAACGGCAGAACACTGAAGCTTTCTTT. The rearrangement joins TRBV29-1 to TRBJ1-1; D gene ambiguous. Germline CDR1 and CDR2: SQVTM and ANQGSEA. The CDR3 sequence is 12 residues long. Trimming shortened V by 2 bases and J by 1 base, and 5 bases separated the two germline ends.